These 16 T cell receptor beta chains originate from one sample sequenced in a study of human T cells and chemical hapten exposure. Via MiXCR, TCRdb re-called the RACE reads, giving one row per CDR3 protein. The data hold about 350,000 distinct CDR3 sequences, with 4.5% to 7% observed a single time. The time point: pre-sensitization, week 0. The treatment is: therapeutic diphenylcyclopropenone sensitization with weekly scalp DPC. The sequenced sample was whole blood, obtained in connection with sensitization to the hapten diphenylcyclopropenone (DPC). These receptors all come from a woman aged 18-29 years with alopecia areata. Some clones in this sample may be carry-over from other donors' samples.

V and J are TRBV27 and TRBJ2-1, with D perhaps matching TRBD1 (6 bases). Trimming pared 5 bases from V and 0 bases from J, leaving 11 bases between. The germline V gene encodes CDR1 MNHEY and CDR2 SMNVEV (reference sequence). This CDR3 has 15 residues. CDR3 coding DNA: TGTGCCAGCAGTGGCAGGGGTAGCTCCTACAATGAGCAGTTCTTC. Protein product: CASSGRGSSYNEQFF.

This chain links TRBV7-9 with TRBJ2-1; D is unclear. V dropped 5 bases and J dropped 7 bases, with 18 bases sitting between them. The CDR3 is made up of 15 amino acids. Germline CDR1 SEHNR, CDR2 FQNEAQ (reference sequence). CDR3 residues: CASSPKVGSPNEQFF. The CDR3, as DNA: TGTGCCAGCAGCCCCAAGGTGGGCAGTCCAAATGAGCAGTTCTTC.

The V call is TRBV21-1, the J call TRBJ2-4; TRBD2, the D gene given by the table, was not confirmed from the DNA. TRBV21-1 is a known pseudogene. The CDR3 consists of 18 residues. The CDR3 reads CASSKVPSGGLAKNIQYF. The CDR3, as DNA: TGTGCCAGCAGCAAAGTGCCTAGCGGGGGGCTAGCCAAAAACATTCAGTACTTC.

This clonotype came up many times. The chain links TRBV6-5 to TRBJ1-2; TRBD1 matches at 10 bases. Germline lookup yields CDR1 MNHEY and CDR2 SVGAGI. V lost 4 bases to trimming and J lost 2 bases; unmatched junction nucleotides: 7. The CDR3 length is 16 residues. This CDR3 reads CASSLTGGATNYGYTF. The CDR3 bases are TGTGCCAGCAGTTTGACAGGGGGCGCGACAAACTATGGCTACACCTTC.

J is TRBJ2-7 and V is TRBV11-2; D is perhaps TRBD1 or TRBD2 (5 bases each). Trimming shortened V by 5 bases and J by 6 bases, and 26 bases separated the two germline ends. The CDR3 totals 17 residues. Germline V gene lookup returns CDR1 SGHAT and CDR2 FQNNGV. In nucleotides, the CDR3 is TGTGCCAGCAGCCCTAGGGCCGGGACGTCCGTTCAGGGCGAGCAGTACTTC. Its protein product is CASSPRAGTSVQGEQYF.

The chain carries TRBV6-5 and TRBJ1-5; D might be TRBD1 (6 bases). The CDR3 is 17 amino acids. Germline V CDR1 and CDR2: MNHEY, SVGAGI. Trimming pared 4 bases from V and 6 bases from J, leaving 22 bases between. The CDR3 is CASSSSPQGLFSQPQHF. CDR3 DNA sequence: TGTGCCAGCAGTTCGAGCCCCCAGGGGTTGTTTAGTCAGCCCCAGCATTTT.

The gene calls are TRBV7-9 and TRBJ2-1; 7 bases match TRBD1. The V gene end was trimmed by 7 bases and the J gene end by 5 bases; junction bases not matched to a gene: 11. Germline CDR1 is SEHNR and CDR2 is FQNEAQ (reference sequence). The CDR3 covers 15 residues. The CDR3: CASTPSGTAHNEQFF. CDR3 nucleotides: TGTGCCAGCACCCCCTCCGGGACAGCCCACAATGAGCAGTTCTTC.

The sample holds many counts of this clonotype. Here the CDR3 DNA reads TGTGCCACCGGGGGAGGGGCGAACACCGGGGAGCTGTTTTTT. Amino acid sequence: CATGGGANTGELFF. The chain has TRBV24-1 and TRBJ2-2; 7 bases align to TRBD2. The junction had 3 bases not matched to a gene; V was cut back by 9 bases and J by 0 bases. CDR1 is KGHDR, CDR2 SFDVKD, per germline. This CDR3 is built from 14 residues.

This clonotype was detected ten times or more. The genes are TRBV4-1 and TRBJ1-1; D gene ambiguous. Trimming shortened V by 0 bases and J by 8 bases, and 10 bases separated the two germline ends. Germline V CDR1 and CDR2: MGHRA, YSYEKL. The CDR3 has 13 residues. Written as DNA, the CDR3 is TGCGCCAGCAGCCAAGATGGGCCAGTCGAAGCTTTCTTT. Protein sequence: CASSQDGPVEAFF.

This clonotype came up many times. This chain uses TRBV6-5 with TRBJ1-2, with D perhaps matching TRBD1 (5 bases). V lost 2 bases to trimming and J lost 8 bases, with 15 bases between them. In germline, CDR1 is MNHEY, CDR2 SVGAGI. The CDR3 sequence is 14 residues long. CDR3 sequence reads: CASSYEQSGNGYTF. CDR3 in DNA: TGTGCCAGCAGTTACGAGCAATCAGGGAACGGCTACACCTTC.

In its sample, this clonotype was seen many times. This chain connects TRBV25-1 to TRBJ2-1; D is perhaps TRBD1 or TRBD2 (6 bases each). The CDR3 runs to 14 residues. Germline V CDR1 and CDR2: MGHDK, SYGVNS. V was cut by 1 base and J by 9 bases, with 13 bases left in between. The CDR3 nucleotides are TGTGCCAGCAGTGAATTAAGGGGGGCCCTTGAGCAGTTCTTC. Its translation is CASSELRGALEQFF.

There are many counts of this clonotype. The J gene is TRBJ1-1, the V gene TRBV29-1; tentative D call: TRBD1 (5 bases). The ends were cut back, 4 bases at V and 1 base at J, with 16 bases in the middle. The CDR3 consists of 15 residues. Germline-derived CDR1 and CDR2 are SQVTM and ANQGSEA. In DNA form, the CDR3 reads TGCAGCGTTGGGGGCAGTGCAGGAAAGAACACTGAAGCTTTCTTT. Translation gives CSVGGSAGKNTEAFF.

The chain couples TRBV20-1 to TRBJ1-1; 9 bases line up with TRBD1. The CDR3 runs to 16 residues. Losses at the gene ends were 4 bases for V and 4 bases for J; bases not matched to a gene: 13. CDR1 is DFQATT and CDR2 is SNEGSKA in the germline V gene (reference sequence). CDR3 in DNA: TGCAGTGCTAAATCTCCGGGGACAGGGTTTCTCACTGAAGCTTTCTTT. Residues: CSAKSPGTGFLTEAFF.

At least ten counts were recorded for this clonotype. The chain carries TRBV20-1 and TRBJ2-3, with 8 nucleotides matching TRBD2. This CDR3 is built from 16 residues. V was clipped by 0 bases and J by 3 bases; unmatched bases: 8. From germline, CDR1 is DFQATT and CDR2 SNEGSKA (reference sequence). CDR3 DNA sequence: TGCAGTGCTAGAGATATCTTCCGGGGGGGAACAGATACGCAGTATTTT. This sequence encodes CSARDIFRGGTDTQYF.

This clonotype was recorded a few times. This chain connects TRBV4-2 to TRBJ2-5, with 7 bases identical to TRBD2. This CDR3 contains 15 residues. Unmatched junction bases numbered 4, after V lost 2 bases and J lost 1 base. The V gene's germline CDR1 is LGHNA and CDR2 YNFKEQ. This CDR3 reads CASSQSTSVQETQYF. The CDR3 coding sequence is TGTGCCAGCAGCCAATCAACTAGCGTCCAAGAGACCCAGTACTTC.

This clonotype was counted at least ten times. The chain joins TRBV27 to TRBJ1-2; 7 positions match TRBD1. This CDR3 comprises 14 residues. The ends lost 2 bases at V and 4 bases at J; junction bases unmatched: 4. Germline V gene lookup returns CDR1 MNHEY and CDR2 SMNVEV (reference sequence). CDR3 residues: CASSLEGTAYGYTF. The CDR3 coding sequence is TGTGCCAGCAGTTTAGAGGGGACAGCCTATGGCTACACCTTC.